This T cell receptor (beta chain) stems from a study of blood T cells in healthy people across ages. Overall study context: About one barcoded beta molecule per two T cells was captured by template switching.

The CDR3 consists of 13 residues. Germline V gives CDR1 MNHEY, CDR2 SMNVEV (reference sequence). Alongside a J-beta primer mix, a sample-barcoded 5' primer served in a second PCR lasting roughly 6 to 12 cycles. TCRdb re-analysed the 5' RACE reads in MiXCR, keeping a single row per CDR3 protein. The repertoire holds more than 900,000 distinct CDR3 sequences, about 27% seen once, with approximately 10% in the top ten. These data also formed part of another study, on T cells of mothers and their children.

V is TRBV27 and J is TRBJ2-4, with D possibly matching TRBD2 (6 bases). The DNA end favors TRBJ2-7, so the J call may be wrong. The sequenced sample consisted of blood. The receptor comes from a woman between 40 and 50 years old in good health. The CDR3 bases are TGTGCCAGCAGTTTCTTGGAGGGTTACGAGCAGTACTTC. Translating it yields CASSFLEGYEQYF.